A selection of T cell receptor beta chains follows, all from one sample in a study of blood T cell repertoires in COVID-19. Assay: immunoSEQ multiplex PCR; the TCRdb copy retains only in-frame clones and omits some. Here the sample spans hundreds of thousands of clones, 85% to 90% being singletons. Sequencing used PBMCs or T cells enriched from blood (not recorded which). Source of these receptors: a man aged 25-40 years who had recovered from COVID-19. The CDR3 runs from the conserved cysteine through the conserved F or W. D genes are given only for firm matches. A clone size is listed for some rows: how often the clone was seen (once, few, many), or a class if it is expanded.

NA	TRBV18	NA	TRBJ1-1	CASPYAHPRSRGMNTEAFF	TGTGCCAGCCCCTACGCACACCCTCGGTCCAGGGGTATGAACACTGAAGCTTTCTTT
TRBD1	TRBV19	NA	TRBJ1-5	CASKDRGDQPQHF	TGTGCCAGTAAGGACAGGGGGGATCAGCCCCAGCATTTT
TRBD1	TRBV28	NA	TRBJ1-5	CASSEPASTGGGQPQHF	TGTGCCAGCAGTGAACCAGCAAGCACAGGGGGCGGGCAGCCCCAGCATTTT
NA	TRBV27	once	TRBJ1-1	CASSYHKQGITEAFF	TGTGCCAGCAGTTACCATAAACAGGGAATCACTGAAGCTTTCTTT
TRBD1	TRBV7-3	NA	TRBJ1-2	CASSPDRGDYGYTF	TGTGCCAGCAGCCCGGACAGGGGTGACTATGGCTACACCTTC
NA	TRBV4-1	NA	TRBJ2-7	CASSLDRPAPYEQYF	TGCGCCAGCAGCCTGGACAGACCAGCTCCCTACGAGCAGTACTTC
TRBD2	TRBV6-6	once	TRBJ2-1	CASTSGSYNEQFF	TGTGCCAGCACTAGCGGGAGCTACAATGAGCAGTTCTTC
NA	TRBV30	NA	TRBJ1-6	CAWSFLGSPLHF	TGTGCCTGGAGTTTTCTAGGTTCACCCCTCCACTTT
NA	TRBV9	NA	TRBJ1-1	CASSVGGRAGSEAFF	TGTGCCAGCAGCGTCGGGGGACGGGCGGGCTCTGAAGCTTTCTTT
NA	TRBV19	NA	TRBJ2-7	CASSIATGSYEQYF	TGTGCCAGTAGTATCGCGACAGGCTCCTACGAGCAGTACTTC
NA	TRBV5-4	NA	TRBJ1-2	CASSLRVDYGYTF	TGTGCCAGCAGCTTGCGGGTGGACTATGGCTACACCTTC
NA	TRBV7-2	NA	TRBJ1-1	CASSVDPSRTEAFF	TGTGCCAGCAGCGTAGACCCTTCTCGGACTGAAGCTTTCTTT
TRBD1	TRBV19	few	TRBJ2-1	CASSILQGRTEQFF	TGTGCCAGTAGTATACTACAGGGGCGGACTGAGCAGTTCTTC
TRBD1	TRBV7-2	NA	TRBJ1-1	CASSVGQDLNTEAFF	TGTGCCAGCAGTGTGGGACAGGATCTGAACACTGAAGCTTTCTTT
TRBD2	TRBV29-1	NA	TRBJ2-5	CSAHGSRGEETQYF	TGCAGCGCCCATGGATCACGGGGGGAAGAGACCCAGTACTTC
NA	TRBV5-1	NA	TRBJ1-4	CASSHLGAANEKLFF	TGCGCCAGCAGCCACTTGGGAGCGGCTAATGAAAAACTGTTTTTT
TRBD1	TRBV2	NA	TRBJ2-6	CASRPWDRATGANVLTF	TGTGCCAGTCGACCATGGGACAGGGCAACCGGGGCCAACGTCCTGACTTTC
NA	TRBV25-1	NA	TRBJ1-2	CASSPGGTYGYTF	TGTGCCAGCAGTCCCGGGGGGACCTATGGCTACACCTTC
NA	TRBV19	NA	TRBJ1-5	CASSITGDQPQHF	TGTGCCAGTAGTATAACGGGGGATCAGCCCCAGCATTTT
NA	TRBV6-1	NA	TRBJ2-1	CASSELASDYNEQFF	TGTGCCAGCAGTGAACTAGCGTCGGACTACAATGAGCAGTTCTTC
NA	TRBV6-4	NA	TRBJ1-2	CASSDSGTGHGYTF	TGTGCCAGCAGTGACTCGGGAACAGGGCATGGCTACACCTTC
NA	TRBV24-1	once	TRBJ2-1	CATSPRGPTWNEQFF	TGTGCCACCAGTCCTCGAGGGCCTACGTGGAATGAGCAGTTCTTC
TRBD2	TRBV5-1	NA	TRBJ2-7	CASSFYPGGEEQYF	TGCGCCAGCAGCTTCTACCCGGGGGGGGAGGAGCAGTACTTC
TRBD2	TRBV24-1	once	TRBJ2-1	CATSDYAGANYNEQFF	TGTGCCACCAGTGATTATGCGGGAGCTAACTACAATGAGCAGTTCTTC
TRBD2	TRBV9	NA	TRBJ2-2	CASTPGQTTSGRGGTGELFF	TGTGCCAGCACCCCGGGACAGACGACTAGCGGGAGGGGGGGCACCGGGGAGCTGTTTTTT
NA	TRBV7-9	NA	TRBJ2-3	CASSLSLRADTQYF	TGTGCCAGCAGCTTATCCCTTCGGGCAGATACGCAGTATTTT
TRBD2	TRBV18	NA	TRBJ2-7	CASSPPGLAGSYEQYF	TGTGCCAGCTCACCACCGGGACTAGCGGGATCCTACGAGCAGTACTTC
NA	TRBV7-2	NA	TRBJ2-2	CASSLRLTGELFF	TGTGCCAGCAGCTTAAGACTGACCGGGGAGCTGTTTTTT
NA	TRBV21-1	NA	TRBJ1-4	CASSITRRQGHNEKLFF	TGTGCCAGCAGCATCACCCGACGACAGGGGCATAATGAAAAACTGTTTTTT
TRBD1	TRBV5-4	NA	TRBJ1-5	CASSLQGVQPQHF	TGTGCCAGCAGTCTACAGGGGGTCCAGCCCCAGCATTTT
TRBD1	TRBV11-2	NA	TRBJ1-1	CASSLGGTGDLAEAFF	TGTGCCAGCAGCTTAGGAGGGACAGGGGATTTGGCTGAAGCTTTCTTT
TRBD2	TRBV3-1/TRBV3-2	NA	TRBJ2-5	CASSPSGSVETQYF	TGTGCCAGCAGCCCTAGCGGGAGTGTTGAGACCCAGTACTTC
TRBD2	TRBV19	NA	TRBJ2-2	CASSSGSGTGELFF	TGTGCCAGTAGTAGCGGGAGTGGGACCGGGGAGCTGTTTTTT
NA	TRBV4-1	once	TRBJ2-7	CASSQGQDISYEQYF	TGCGCCAGCAGCCAAGGGCAAGATATCTCCTACGAGCAGTACTTC
NA	TRBV4-1	NA	TRBJ1-5	CASSQEARGLTQPQHF	TGCGCCAGCAGCCAAGAGGCAAGGGGGTTAACGCAGCCCCAGCATTTT
NA	TRBV19	once	TRBJ1-1	CASSNEALMNTEAFF	TGTGCCAGTAGTAACGAAGCGTTAATGAACACTGAAGCTTTCTTT
NA	TRBV18	NA	TRBJ2-7	CASSVTTYEQYF	TGTGCCAGCTCCGTCACTACCTACGAGCAGTACTTC
NA	TRBV28	NA	TRBJ2-6	CASSPTRTGTGANVLTF	TGTGCCAGCAGCCCAACCCGAACAGGGACTGGGGCCAACGTCCTGACTTTC
TRBD1	TRBV30	NA	TRBJ2-1	CACWDSSYNEQFF	TGTGCCTGCTGGGACAGCTCCTACAATGAGCAGTTCTTC
TRBD2	TRBV5-4	NA	TRBJ2-1	CASSALAGLTYNEQFF	TGTGCCAGCAGCGCACTAGCGGGCTTAACCTACAATGAGCAGTTCTTC
TRBD1	TRBV19	NA	TRBJ2-2	CASTTGGDTGELFF	TGTGCCAGCACTACAGGGGGCGACACCGGGGAGCTGTTTTTT
NA	TRBV27	NA	TRBJ1-2	CASSAGVFYGYTF	TGTGCCAGCAGTGCAGGGGTCTTCTATGGCTACACCTTC
TRBD2	TRBV6-5	NA	TRBJ2-3	CASRPGGVGTQYF	TGTGCCAGCCGCCCGGGGGGGGTTGGTACGCAGTATTTT
NA	TRBV4-1	NA	TRBJ1-4	CASSLATGGVEKLFF	TGCGCCAGCAGCCTAGCTACGGGGGGGGTTGAAAAACTGTTTTTT
TRBD1	TRBV5-6	NA	TRBJ2-7	CASSVGGQGNF	TGTGCCAGCAGCGTGGGGGGACAGGGGAACTTC